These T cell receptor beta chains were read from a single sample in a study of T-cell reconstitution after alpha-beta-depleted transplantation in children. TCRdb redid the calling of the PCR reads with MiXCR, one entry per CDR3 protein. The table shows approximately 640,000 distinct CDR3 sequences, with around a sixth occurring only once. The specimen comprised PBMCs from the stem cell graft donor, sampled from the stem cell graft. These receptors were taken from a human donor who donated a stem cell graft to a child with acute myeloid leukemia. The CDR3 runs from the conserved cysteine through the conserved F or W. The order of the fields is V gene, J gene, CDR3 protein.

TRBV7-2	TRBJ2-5	CASSFLGTGVLETQYF
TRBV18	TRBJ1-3	CASSPAPLSGNTIYF
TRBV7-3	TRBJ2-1	CASSLHPGSGGANEQFF
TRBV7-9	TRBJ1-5	CASSLEGFGSNQPQHF
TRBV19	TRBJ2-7	CASSQGSGIGSYEQYF
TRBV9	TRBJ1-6	CASSEWSENSPLHF
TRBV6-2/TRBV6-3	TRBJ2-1	CASSYTSSEQFF
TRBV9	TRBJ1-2	CASSGTGHQTYGYTF
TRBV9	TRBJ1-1	CASSVEGMDTEAFF
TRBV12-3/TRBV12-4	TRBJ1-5	CASSFREAQPQHF
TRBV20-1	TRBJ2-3	CSARDTWTSGETDTQYF
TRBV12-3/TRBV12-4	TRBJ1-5	CASSRQWDYNQPQHF
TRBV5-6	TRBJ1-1	CASRAGPLKAFF
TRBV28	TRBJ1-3	CASSLLGKGNTIYF
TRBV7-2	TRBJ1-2	CASSLGTGIRYGYTF
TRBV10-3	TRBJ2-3	CAISDSGYTSTDTQYF
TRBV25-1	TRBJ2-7	CASSVLYPDRTYEQYF
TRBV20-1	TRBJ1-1	CSAAGRSNTEAFF
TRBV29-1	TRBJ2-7	CSGLGTSYEQYF
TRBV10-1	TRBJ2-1	CASSARDTTFGSYNEQFF
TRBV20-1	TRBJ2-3	CSALDWDHRTDTQYF
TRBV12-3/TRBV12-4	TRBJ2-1	CASSPGSSFGQFF
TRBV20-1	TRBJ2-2	CSARFRVNTGELFF
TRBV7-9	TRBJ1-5	CASSIGQGHSNQPQHF
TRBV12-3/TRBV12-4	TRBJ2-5	CASSFVGGAETQYF
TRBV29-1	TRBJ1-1	CSVYRVGDTEAFF
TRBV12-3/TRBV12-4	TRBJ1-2	CASSNRGIGYGYTF
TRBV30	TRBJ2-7	CAWSNLDRGFGEQYF
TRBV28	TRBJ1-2	CASSSPPGGAHYGYTF
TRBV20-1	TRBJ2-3	CSAVPRGGGRTDTQYF
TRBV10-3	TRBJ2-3	CAIGLGWLDTQYF
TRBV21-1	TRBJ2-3	CASSNGAGTTDTQYF
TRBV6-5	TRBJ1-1	CASSSPGLVNTEAFF
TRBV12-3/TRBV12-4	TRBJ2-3	CASSLSRVAGASDTQYF
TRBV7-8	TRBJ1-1	CASSLGPLAEAFF
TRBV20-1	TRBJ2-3	CSADPGQAPTDTQYF
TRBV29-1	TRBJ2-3	CSVRGSITDTQYF
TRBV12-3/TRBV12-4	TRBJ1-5	CASRNGTGLQPQHF